The entry that follows covers one T cell receptor (beta chain) sequence. Antigen: not known. The sample has other DNA sequences that encode this CDR3 too. This sample was included in a study of siplizumab effects on memory and regulatory T cells. The study's findings and limits: Apparently key alloresponse contributors, naive T cells also seemed more diverse than memory cells. Under siplizumab, alloreactive sequences traced to unstimulated CD4+ memory cells were significantly reduced.

Germline values: CDR1 SGHTA, CDR2 FQGNSA. Trimming stripped 3 bases from V and 5 bases from J, with 7 bases between. CDR3 size: 12 residues. Profiling relied on immunoSEQ multiplex PCR, and the TCRdb table lists in-frame clones only, not all of them. The sample holds fewer than 120,000 clones; around 90% are singletons and the top ten take roughly 1.4%. This TCR was sampled from a human donor in good health. What was sequenced was CD4+ T cells sorted from blood. The J gene is TRBJ1-2, the V gene TRBV7-2; D is uncertain. CDR3 sequence reads: CASSLASYGYTF. As DNA, the CDR3 is TGTGCCAGCAGCTTGGCATCTTATGGCTACACCTTC.